The 8 T cell receptor beta chains presented below share a single source sample, sequenced in a study of Graves' ophthalmopathy and Graves' hyperthyroidism (dated by TCRdb to 2017 to 2018). Instrument used: Illumina HiSeq 2000. For repertoire sequencing, the TCR beta CDR3 regions were amplified from RNA transcripts. A first-round RT-PCR used HTBI primers with the Qiagen OneStep RT-PCR kit, followed by a second-round multiplex PCR, size selection and purification. TCRdb reworked the public reads: Q25 trimming with fastp, MiXCR clone assembly, productive beta chains retained. CDR3 protein sequences are deduplicated, and each keeps its most common genes and DNA. The table for this sample lists about 550,000 distinct CDR3 sequences; less than 40% of them were counted only once. Around 4% of the sample goes to the ten largest clones. The specimen was peripheral blood or thyroid tissue (not recorded which). Every receptor here comes from an adult man with Graves' hyperthyroidism.

CDR3 sequence reads: CATWKGATEGYTF. As DNA, the CDR3 is TGTGCCACCTGGAAGGGGGCGACCGAGGGCTACACCTTC. V and J are TRBV10-3 and TRBJ1-2; 7 positions match TRBD1. The CDR3 loop spans 13 amino acids. From germline, CDR1 is ENHRY and CDR2 SYGVKD. Trimming at V came to 10 bases and at J to 8 bases, leaving 13 bases not matched to a gene.

Of note for this clonotype: The junction departs from the called germline gene at one end, perhaps through a read error. The V and J genes are TRBV2 and TRBJ2-6, with a weak D call TRBD1 (8 bases). CDR1 is SNHLY and CDR2 is FYNNEI in the germline V gene. The CDR3 has 13 residues. DNA for the CDR3: TGTGCCAGCAGCGGACAGGGAGGGGACACTGAAGCTTTC. This translates into CASSGQGGDTEAF. Full variable domain (outside the CDR3, taken from reference TRBV2 and TRBJ2-6): EPEVTQTPSHQVTQMGQEVILRCVPISNHLYFYWYRQILGQKVEFLVSFYNNEISEKSEIFDDQFSVERPDGSNFTLKIRSTKLEDSAMYFCASSGQGGDTEAFGAGSRLTVL.

In regard to this clonotype: At one boundary the junction diverges from the germline segment, which might be a read error. V and J are TRBV5-1 and TRBJ2-2; 7 bases align to TRBD2. The CDR3 length is 13 residues. The germline CDR1 and CDR2 sequences are SGHRS and YFSETQ. This chain's CDR3 is CASSPAGRDEQFF. CDR3 DNA: TGCGCCAGCAGCCCAGCGGGAAGGGATGAGCAGTTTTTT.

The chain couples TRBV5-4 to TRBJ1-1; TRBD1 might be the D (6 bases). The CDR3 extends over 15 amino acids. V was cut by 0 bases and J by 5 bases, with 14 bases left in between. Germline loops: CDR1 SGHNT, CDR2 YYREEE (reference sequence). CDR3 region: CASSLGGGRKTEAFF. The CDR3 nucleotides read TGTGCCAGCAGCTTGGGGGGGGGCCGTAAGACTGAAGCTTTCTTT.

This clonotype came up many times. The V gene is TRBV5-8, the J gene TRBJ2-5, with D unclear. This CDR3 is 13 amino acids long. Germline V gives CDR1 SGHTS, CDR2 YDEGEE. Trimming cost V 5 bases and J 2 bases, with 10 bases left between them. The CDR3 is CASRLFAQETQYF. CDR3 in DNA: TGTGCCAGCAGACTGTTTGCGCAAGAGACCCAGTACTTC. The variable domain in full, with the rest retrieved from reference TRBV5-8 and TRBJ2-5, is EAGVTQSPTHLIKTRGQQATLRCSPISGHTSVYWYQQALGLGLQFLLWYDEGEERNRGNFPPRFSGRQFPNYSSELNVNALELEDSALYLCASRLFAQETQYFGPGTRLLVL.

In the case of this clonotype: A much more abundant neighbour one base away suggests this may be a read error. J is TRBJ1-3 and V is TRBV5-1; tentatively, D is TRBD1 (5 bases). Germline V gene sequence: CDR1 SGHRS, CDR2 YFSETQ. The CDR3 is 16 amino acids. The CDR3 DNA follows: TGCGCCAGCAGCTTGGCCGGGGGATCTGGTGGAGACACCATATATTTT. This codes for CASSLAGGSGGDTIYF.

The chain uses TRBV25-1 and TRBJ2-7; 8 positions agree with TRBD2. Germline CDR1 is MGHDK and CDR2 is SYGVNS. V gave up 6 bases and J gave up 0 bases; unmatched junction bases: 7. The CDR3 consists of 15 residues. CDR3 in DNA: TGTGCCAGCAGCTTAGCGGGGCAGGTCTCCTACGAGCAGTACTTC. Protein: CASSLAGQVSYEQYF.

CDR3 DNA sequence: TGTGCCAGCAGTTTGATAGATAGCTACAATGAGCAGTTCTTC. This encodes CASSLIDSYNEQFF. The chain couples TRBV12-3 or TRBV12-4 to TRBJ2-5, with D unresolved. The assigned J gene may be wrong: the sequence end matches TRBJ2-1 better. The CDR3 has 14 residues.